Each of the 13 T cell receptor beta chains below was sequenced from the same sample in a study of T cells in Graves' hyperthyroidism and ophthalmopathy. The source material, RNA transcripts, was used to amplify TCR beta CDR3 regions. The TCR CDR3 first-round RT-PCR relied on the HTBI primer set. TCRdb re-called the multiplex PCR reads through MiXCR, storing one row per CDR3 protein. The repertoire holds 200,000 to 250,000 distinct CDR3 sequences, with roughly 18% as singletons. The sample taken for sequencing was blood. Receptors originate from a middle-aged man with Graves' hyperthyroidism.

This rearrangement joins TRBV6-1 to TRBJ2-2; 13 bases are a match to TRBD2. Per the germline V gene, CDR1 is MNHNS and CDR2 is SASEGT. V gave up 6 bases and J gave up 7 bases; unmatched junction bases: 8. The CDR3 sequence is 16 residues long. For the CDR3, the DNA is TGTGCCAGCAGCACGGGACTAGCGGGATATGGCGGGGAGCTGTTTTTT. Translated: CASSTGLAGYGGELFF.

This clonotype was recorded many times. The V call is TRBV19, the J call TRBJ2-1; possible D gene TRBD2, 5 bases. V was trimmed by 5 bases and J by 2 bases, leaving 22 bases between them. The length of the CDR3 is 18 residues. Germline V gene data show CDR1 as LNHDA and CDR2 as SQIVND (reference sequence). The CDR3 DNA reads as TGTGCCAGTAGTCTCGCCGCGAGGGCGGGTTACACCTACAATGAGCAGTTCTTC. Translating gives CASSLAARAGYTYNEQFF. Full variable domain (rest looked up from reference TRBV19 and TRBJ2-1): DGGITQSPKYLFRKEGQNVTLSCEQNLNHDAMYWYRQDPGQGLRLIYYSQIVNDFQKGDIAEGYSVSREKKESFPLTVTSAQKNPTAFYLCASSLAARAGYTYNEQFFGPGTRLTVL.

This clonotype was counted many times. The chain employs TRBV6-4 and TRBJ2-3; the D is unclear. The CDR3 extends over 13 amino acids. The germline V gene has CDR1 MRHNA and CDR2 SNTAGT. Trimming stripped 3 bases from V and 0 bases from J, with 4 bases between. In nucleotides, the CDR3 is TGTGCCAGCAGTGAGGGCAGCACAGATACGCAGTATTTT. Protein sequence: CASSEGSTDTQYF.

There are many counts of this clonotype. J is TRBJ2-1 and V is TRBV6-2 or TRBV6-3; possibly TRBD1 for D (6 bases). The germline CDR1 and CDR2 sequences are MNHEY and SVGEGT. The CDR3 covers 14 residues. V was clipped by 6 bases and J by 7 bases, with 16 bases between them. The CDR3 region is CASRADSSENEQFF. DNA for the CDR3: TGTGCCAGCAGGGCGGACAGTAGTGAGAATGAGCAGTTCTTC.

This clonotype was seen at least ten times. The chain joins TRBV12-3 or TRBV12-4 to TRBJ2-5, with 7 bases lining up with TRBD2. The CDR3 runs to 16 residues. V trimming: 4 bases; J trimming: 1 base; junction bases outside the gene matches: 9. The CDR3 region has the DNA TGTGCCAGCAGTTCCCTAGGGTCTAGCGGCCAAGAGACCCAGTACTTC. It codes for CASSSLGSSGQETQYF.

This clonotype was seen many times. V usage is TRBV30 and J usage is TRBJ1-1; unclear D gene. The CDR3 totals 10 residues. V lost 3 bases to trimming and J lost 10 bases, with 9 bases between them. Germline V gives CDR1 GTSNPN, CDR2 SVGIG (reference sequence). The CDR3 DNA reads TGTGCCTGGAGCGGGTTTGGAGCTTTCTTT. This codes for CAWSGFGAFF. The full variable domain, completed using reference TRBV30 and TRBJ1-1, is SQTIHQWPATLVQPVGSPLSLECTVEGTSNPNLYWYRQAAGRGLQLLFYSVGIGQISSEVPQNLSASRPQDRQFILSSKKLLLSDSGFYLCAWSGFGAFFGQGTRLTVV.

The DNA for the CDR3 is TGCAGTGCTAGAGTTAGTTTCGAGCAGTACTTC. Encoded protein: CSARVSFEQYF. V and J are TRBV20-1 and TRBJ2-7; D is ambiguous. The CDR3 extends over 11 amino acids. V shed 1 base and J shed 6 bases, with 7 bases lying between them. The germline CDR1 and CDR2 sequences are DFQATT and SNEGSKA (reference sequence).

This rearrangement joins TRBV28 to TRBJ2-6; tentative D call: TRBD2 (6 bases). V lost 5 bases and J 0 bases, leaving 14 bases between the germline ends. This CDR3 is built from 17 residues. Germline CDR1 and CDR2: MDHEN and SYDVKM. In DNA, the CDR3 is TGTGCCAGCAGTCCTCTGCGACTAGACTCTGGGGCCAACGTCCTGACTTTC. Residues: CASSPLRLDSGANVLTF. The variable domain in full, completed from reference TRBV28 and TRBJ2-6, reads DVKVTQSSRYLVKRTGEKVFLECVQDMDHENMFWYRQDPGLGLRLIYFSYDVKMKEKGDIPEGYSVSREKKERFSLILESASTNQTSMYLCASSPLRLDSGANVLTFGAGSRLTVL.

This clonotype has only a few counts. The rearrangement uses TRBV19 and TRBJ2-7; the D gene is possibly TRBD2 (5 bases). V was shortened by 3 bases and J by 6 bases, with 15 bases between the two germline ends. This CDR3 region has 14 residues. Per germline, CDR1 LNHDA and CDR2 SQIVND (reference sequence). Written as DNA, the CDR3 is TGTGCCAGTAGTATCTCGGACGGGGATGCCGAGCAGTACTTC. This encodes CASSISDGDAEQYF.

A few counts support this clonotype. The CDR3 spells CASRKGRNTGELFF. The CDR3 nucleotides read TGTGCCAGCAGAAAGGGAAGAAACACCGGGGAGCTGTTTTTT. The rearrangement uses TRBV27 and TRBJ2-2; unclear D gene. The CDR3 extends over 14 amino acids. Trimming pared 6 bases from V and 2 bases from J, leaving 10 bases between. Germline V CDR1 and CDR2: MNHEY, SMNVEV (reference sequence).

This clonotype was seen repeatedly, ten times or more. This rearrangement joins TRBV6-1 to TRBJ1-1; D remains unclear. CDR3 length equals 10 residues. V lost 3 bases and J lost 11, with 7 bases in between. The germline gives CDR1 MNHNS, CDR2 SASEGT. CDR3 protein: CASSDWTAFF. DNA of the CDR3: TGTGCCAGCAGTGACTGGACGGCTTTCTTT.

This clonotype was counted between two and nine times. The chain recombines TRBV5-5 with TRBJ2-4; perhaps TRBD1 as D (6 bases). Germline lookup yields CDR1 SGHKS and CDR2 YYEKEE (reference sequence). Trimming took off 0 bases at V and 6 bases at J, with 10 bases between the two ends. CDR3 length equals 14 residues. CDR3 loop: CASSLGMTGNIQYF. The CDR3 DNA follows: TGTGCCAGCAGCTTGGGAATGACAGGAAACATTCAGTACTTC.

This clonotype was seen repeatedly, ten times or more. The CDR3 DNA is TGTGCCAGCAGCCAAGGGCTAGCGGAAATCTCCTACAATGAGCAGTTCTTC. It is translated as CASSQGLAEISYNEQFF. The V and J genes are TRBV3-1 and TRBJ2-1; 7 bases align to TRBD2. V lost 1 base, J lost 0 bases, and 6 bases stayed unmatched. Per the germline V gene, CDR1 is LGHDT and CDR2 is YNNKEL (reference sequence). The CDR3 totals 17 residues.